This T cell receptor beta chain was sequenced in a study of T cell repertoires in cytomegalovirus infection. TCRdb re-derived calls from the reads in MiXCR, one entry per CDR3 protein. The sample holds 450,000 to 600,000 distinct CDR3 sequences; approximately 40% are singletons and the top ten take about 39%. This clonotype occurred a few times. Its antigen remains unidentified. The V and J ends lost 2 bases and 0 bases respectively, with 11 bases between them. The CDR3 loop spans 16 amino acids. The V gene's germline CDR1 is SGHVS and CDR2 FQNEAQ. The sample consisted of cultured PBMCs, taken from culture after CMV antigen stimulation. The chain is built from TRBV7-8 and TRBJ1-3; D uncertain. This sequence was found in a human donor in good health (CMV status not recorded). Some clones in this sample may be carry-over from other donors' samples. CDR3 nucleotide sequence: TGTGCCAGCAGCTTAAGGGAGCCCGACTCTGGAAACACCATATATTTT. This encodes CASSLREPDSGNTIYF.